This TCR beta chain is from a study of blood T cell repertoires in COVID-19. Study at large: T cells, B-cell-depleted T cells, or PBMCs supplied cDNA or gDNA.

Original handling: How many nucleated cells were present was estimated from reference gene primer amplification. Generated by immunoSEQ multiplex PCR, the TCRdb table keeps only in-frame clones and is missing some. V and J calls and clone size follow that table, whereas D and trimming were derived from the DNA. The data contain 290,000 or so clones, around 83% of them singletons. The study recruited people aged 18 to 89 years across under 25 US areas. Shortly before study entry, within 2 weeks, exposed participants had met a COVID-19 case. Germline assignment: CDR1 MGHRA and CDR2 YSYEKL. After removal of 3 bases from V and 8 bases from J, the junction contained 7 bases not matched to a gene. The CDR3 spans 16 residues.

The TCR sequence derives from a man aged 35-49 years who had been exposed to COVID-19. The chain combines TRBV4-1 with TRBJ1-6; TRBD1 agrees at 10 bases. Sequencing input: PBMCs or T cells enriched from blood (not recorded which). Written as DNA, the CDR3 is TGCGCCAGCAGCCACGGGACAGGGGAGAGAGATTCACCCCTCCACTTT. Protein product: CASSHGTGERDSPLHF.